This record looks at one T cell receptor beta chain sequence and its context. The sample belongs to a study of blood T cell repertoires in COVID-19. Study as a whole: The samples span acute and convalescent COVID-19 from the United States, Italy and Spain.

Repertoires were generated with immunoSEQ multiplex PCR, while TCRdb's copy carries only in-frame clones and drops some. The table shows 150,000 to 200,000 clones, with about 83% occurring only once. What was sequenced was peripheral blood. This TCR came from a person aged 70 to 79 with COVID-19, enrolled during active disease.

The chain's CDR3 is CASSTDARSSYNEQFF. The CDR3 nucleotides are TGTGCCAGCAGCACTGATGCGCGGAGCTCCTACAATGAGCAGTTCTTC. The V and J genes are TRBV9 and TRBJ2-1; D call uncertain. The CDR3 length is 16 residues. The V gene's germline CDR1 is SGDLS and CDR2 YYNGEE. Trimming removed 4 bases from V and 0 bases from J, with 14 bases in between.